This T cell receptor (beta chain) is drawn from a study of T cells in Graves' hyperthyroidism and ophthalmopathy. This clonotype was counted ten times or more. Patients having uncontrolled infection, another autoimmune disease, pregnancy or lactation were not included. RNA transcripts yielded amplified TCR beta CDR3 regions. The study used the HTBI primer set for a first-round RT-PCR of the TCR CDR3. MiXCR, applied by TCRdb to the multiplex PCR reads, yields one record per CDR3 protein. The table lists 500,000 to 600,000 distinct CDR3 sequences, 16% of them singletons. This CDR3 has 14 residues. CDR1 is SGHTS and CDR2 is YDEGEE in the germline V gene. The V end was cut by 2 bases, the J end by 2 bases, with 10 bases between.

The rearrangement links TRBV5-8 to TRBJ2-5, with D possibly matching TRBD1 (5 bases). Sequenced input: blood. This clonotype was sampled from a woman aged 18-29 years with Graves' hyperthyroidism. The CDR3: CASSFQRQQETQYF. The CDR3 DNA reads TGTGCCAGCAGCTTCCAGAGACAGCAAGAGACCCAGTACTTC.